Below are 29 T cell receptor beta chains sequenced from a single sample in a study of blood T cell repertoires in COVID-19. Here immunoSEQ multiplex PCR was the method, and the copy in TCRdb shows in-frame clones only, minus some. This table holds about 480,000 clones, around 87% found once. The sample consisted of PBMCs or T cells enriched from blood (not recorded which). These receptors originate from a middle-aged woman who had recovered from COVID-19.

The rearrangement links TRBV6-5 to TRBJ2-7, with a tentative D call TRBD1 (5 bases). The CDR3 runs to 15 residues. Per the germline V gene, CDR1 is MNHEY and CDR2 is SVGAGI. Trimming cost V 0 bases and J 7 bases, with 16 bases left between them. The DNA of the CDR3 is TGTGCCAGCAGTTACTCGAATAGGGGCCCGAGGGAGCAGTACTTC. It encodes CASSYSNRGPREQYF.

This rearrangement joins TRBV18 to TRBJ2-1; 7 bases match TRBD1. V lost 6 bases and J lost 6; bases outside the gene matches: 11. There are 15 residues in the CDR3. From germline, CDR1 is KGHSH and CDR2 LQKENI. CDR3 protein: CASSRQGYPGNEQFF. DNA for the CDR3: TGTGCCAGCTCCCGACAGGGCTATCCCGGCAATGAGCAGTTCTTC.

The V gene is TRBV5-1, the J gene TRBJ2-1, with 7 bases identical to TRBD2. The CDR3 contains 17 residues. Trimming removed 0 bases from V and 3 bases from J; junction bases left unmatched: 9. The V gene's germline CDR1 is SGHRS and CDR2 YFSETQ. CDR3 in amino acids: CASSLAGSGTSYNEQFF. CDR3 nucleotide sequence: TGCGCCAGCAGCTTGGCCGGGAGCGGGACCAGCTACAATGAGCAGTTCTTC.

V usage is TRBV7-9 and J usage is TRBJ2-3; D unresolved. The germline V gene encodes CDR1 SEHNR and CDR2 FQNEAQ (reference sequence). This CDR3 is 12 amino acids long. The ends were cut back, 4 bases at V and 2 bases at J, with 4 bases in the middle. The CDR3 here is CASSSHTDTQYF. DNA for the CDR3: TGTGCCAGCAGCTCACACACAGATACGCAGTATTTT.

V and J are TRBV14 and TRBJ1-4; D is undetermined. CDR3 size: 12 residues. In germline, CDR1 is SGHDN, CDR2 FVKESK. The V and J ends lost 3 bases and 11 bases respectively, with 10 bases between them. CDR3 in amino acids: CASSHFKEKLFF. The CDR3 coding sequence is TGTGCCAGCAGCCATTTCAAAGAGAAACTGTTTTTT.

This rearrangement joins TRBV2 to TRBJ2-7; 7 bases agree with TRBD1. CDR3 length equals 13 residues. J lost 2 bases, V lost 8 bases, and 6 bases had no gene match. Germline V gene sequence: CDR1 SNHLY, CDR2 FYNNEI. The chain's CDR3 is CASGTGTAYEQYF. For the CDR3, the DNA is TGTGCCAGCGGGACCGGGACAGCCTACGAGCAGTACTTC. The full variable domain, completed using reference TRBV2 and TRBJ2-7, is EPEVTQTPSHQVTQMGQEVILRCVPISNHLYFYWYRQILGQKVEFLVSFYNNEISEKSEIFDDQFSVERPDGSNFTLKIRSTKLEDSAMYFCASGTGTAYEQYFGPGTRLTVT.

This chain uses TRBV24-1 with TRBJ2-1, with TRBD2 as a possible D gene (6 bases). V was pared by 2 bases and J by 5 bases, with 12 bases between. The CDR3 has 15 residues. CDR1 KGHDR and CDR2 SFDVKD come from the germline V gene. The CDR3 nucleotides are TGTGCCACCAGTGATTCGGGAGTGTGGGACAATGAGCAGTTCTTC. This sequence encodes CATSDSGVWDNEQFF.

In this sample, this clone turned up once. The DNA for the CDR3 is TGTGCCAGCAGCGCGGGGGACTACTACAATGAGCAGTTCTTC. Translation gives CASSAGDYYNEQFF. The chain has TRBV7-9 and TRBJ2-1, with 7 bases identical to TRBD2. V trimming: 5 bases; J trimming: 3 bases; junction bases outside the gene matches: 4. This CDR3 is 14 amino acids long. CDR1 is SEHNR, CDR2 FQNEAQ, per germline (reference sequence).

The CDR3 region is CASPTSDTGELFF. CDR3 DNA: TGTGCCAGCCCGACTAGCGACACCGGGGAGCTGTTTTTT. The V and J genes are TRBV6-6 and TRBJ2-2, with 8 positions matching TRBD2. With 8 bases clipped from V and 3 bases from J, the junction kept 2 bases outside the gene matches. CDR1 and CDR2 from the germline V gene are MNHNY and SVGAGI (reference sequence). The CDR3 has 13 residues.

J is TRBJ1-2 and V is TRBV2; D not certain. The germline gives CDR1 SNHLY, CDR2 FYNNEI. Trimming took 4 bases from V and 2 from J, leaving 8 bases between them. This CDR3 region has 13 residues. The CDR3 spells CASSVAENYGYTF. CDR3 DNA sequence: TGTGCCAGCAGTGTGGCAGAAAACTATGGCTACACCTTC.

This sequence joins TRBV5-1 and TRBJ1-1; no clear D gene. The V end lost 2 bases, the J end lost 4 bases, and 12 bases lay between the germline ends. The CDR3 sequence is 14 residues long. Germline V lookup: CDR1 SGHRS, CDR2 YFSETQ. CDR3: CASSLPESGTEAFF. The CDR3 DNA reads TGCGCCAGCAGCTTACCAGAGTCGGGCACTGAAGCTTTCTTT.

The chain joins TRBV27 to TRBJ2-1; 9 nucleotides line up with TRBD2. CDR3 length equals 18 residues. Per the germline V gene, CDR1 is MNHEY and CDR2 is SMNVEV (reference sequence). The J segment lost 1 base and the V segment lost 3 bases, leaving 10 bases of the junction unmatched. The CDR3: CASSLSSGSEWSYNEQFF. The CDR3 nucleotides read TGTGCCAGCAGTTTGAGTAGCGGGAGTGAGTGGTCCTACAATGAGCAGTTCTTC.

The chain joins TRBV4-1 to TRBJ2-2; 10 positions agree with TRBD2. Germline V gives CDR1 MGHRA, CDR2 YSYEKL. The J segment lost 7 bases and the V segment lost 4 bases, leaving 12 bases of the junction unmatched. The CDR3 runs 17 residues. The CDR3 DNA follows: TGCGCCAGCAGCCCACGGTGGAGCGGGAGGGCCGGCGGGGAGCTGTTTTTT. It specifies CASSPRWSGRAGGELFF.

The CDR3 coding sequence is TGCGCCAGCAGCTTAGCCGCGGGATTCGCAGATACGCAGTATTTT. This sequence encodes CASSLAAGFADTQYF. This rearrangement joins TRBV5-1 to TRBJ2-3; a possible D gene is TRBD2 (6 bases). The length of the CDR3 is 15 residues. Trimming cost V 2 bases and J 4 bases, with 14 bases left between them. CDR1 SGHRS and CDR2 YFSETQ come from the germline V gene.

This chain uses TRBV18 with TRBJ2-1, with D hard to call. Trimming stripped 4 bases from V and 5 bases from J, with 3 bases between. CDR1 is KGHSH and CDR2 is LQKENI in the germline V gene. The CDR3 has 11 amino acids. The CDR3 nucleotides read TGTGCCAGCTCACGTAACAATGAGCAGTTCTTC. It specifies CASSRNNEQFF.

The genes are TRBV4-3 and TRBJ1-2, with D tentatively TRBD1 (6 bases). Germline CDR1 and CDR2: LGHNA and YSLEER. The CDR3 extends over 16 amino acids. V was clipped by 1 base and J by 5 bases, with 17 bases between them. CDR3 sequence (DNA): TGCGCCAGCAGCCAAGTGGCTAACGAAGGGGGTTATGGCTACACCTTC. The encoded protein is CASSQVANEGGYGYTF.

The chain recombines TRBV10-3 with TRBJ1-4, with D unclear. Trimming shortened V by 0 bases and J by 6 bases, and 11 bases separated the two germline ends. Germline V CDR1 and CDR2: ENHRY, SYGVKD. CDR3 length equals 15 residues. The CDR3 here is CAISESGGYDEKLFF. CDR3 DNA sequence: TGTGCCATCAGTGAGTCGGGAGGGTATGATGAAAAACTGTTTTTT.

The rearrangement uses TRBV7-2 and TRBJ1-1; TRBD1 might be the D (6 bases). This CDR3 has 17 amino acids. Deletions cut 1 base from V and 1 base from J, with 16 bases between. CDR1 is SGHTA, CDR2 FQGNSA, per germline. In nucleotides, the CDR3 is TGTGCCAGCAGCTTAGTACCGGCAGGGGAGTGGAACACTGAAGCTTTCTTT. Encoded protein: CASSLVPAGEWNTEAFF.

The chain combines TRBV5-1 with TRBJ2-3; 7 nucleotides match TRBD2. The junction had 6 bases not matched to a gene; V was cut back by 0 bases and J by 5 bases. CDR1 and CDR2 (germline): SGHRS, YFSETQ. This CDR3 has 15 residues. The CDR3 protein is CASSLASSGGDTQYF. DNA of the CDR3: TGCGCCAGCAGCTTGGCTTCTAGCGGAGGAGATACGCAGTATTTT.

The chain links TRBV29-1 to TRBJ1-1; D may be TRBD1 (5 bases). Germline-derived CDR1 and CDR2 are SQVTM and ANQGSEA. The V end lost 4 bases, the J end lost 3 bases, and 9 bases lay between the germline ends. The CDR3 is 12 residues long. The DNA for the CDR3 is TGCAGCGTTGGGGGGGGATACACTGAAGCTTTCTTT. Its translation: CSVGGGYTEAFF. Filled out from reference TRBV29-1 and TRBJ1-1, the complete variable domain reads SAVISQKPSRDICQRGTSLTIQCQVDSQVTMMFWYRQQPGQSLTLIATANQGSEATYESGFVIDKFPISRPNLTFSTLTVSNMSPEDSSIYLCSVGGGYTEAFFGQGTRLTVV.

The chain is built from TRBV7-8 and TRBJ2-1; 7 bases map to TRBD1. Looked up from germline, CDR1 is SGHVS and CDR2 is FQNEAQ. Trimming at V came to 4 bases and at J to 4 bases, leaving 4 bases not matched to a gene. This CDR3 region has 14 residues. The CDR3 reads CASSSGQIYNEQFF. CDR3 nucleotide sequence: TGTGCCAGCAGCTCGGGACAGATTTACAATGAGCAGTTCTTC. The entire variable domain, with the rest obtained from reference TRBV7-8 and TRBJ2-1, is as follows: GAGVSQSPRYKVAKRGQDVALRCDPISGHVSLFWYQQALGQGPEFLTYFQNEAQLDKSGLPSDRFFAERPEGSVSTLKIQRTQQEDSAVYLCASSSGQIYNEQFFGPGTRLTVL.

This chain connects TRBV29-1 to TRBJ2-7; 7 bases agree with TRBD1. The CDR3 runs to 12 residues. Germline V gives CDR1 SQVTM, CDR2 ANQGSEA. The V and J ends lost 1 base and 3 bases, in that order; junction bases with no gene match: 0. The CDR3 region is CSVEGQGYEQYF. CDR3 DNA sequence: TGCAGCGTTGAAGGACAGGGCTACGAGCAGTACTTC.

The V gene is TRBV5-4, the J gene TRBJ2-2; TRBD2 matches 14 bases. Germline loops: CDR1 SGHNT, CDR2 YYREEE (reference sequence). This CDR3 region has 17 residues. The trim removed 4 bases at V and 5 bases at J, leaving 7 bases unmatched. The DNA of the CDR3 is TGTGCCAGCAGCCCAGGGACTAGCGGGAGTTCTACCGGGGAGCTGTTTTTT. It yields the protein CASSPGTSGSSTGELFF.

V is TRBV12-3 or TRBV12-4 and J is TRBJ1-2, with D hard to call. V gave up 4 bases and J gave up 7 bases, with 7 bases separating them. The CDR3 loop spans 11 amino acids. CDR3 residues: CASSYSVGYTF. The CDR3 DNA is TGTGCCAGCAGTTACAGTGTTGGCTACACCTTC.

The genes are TRBV27 and TRBJ1-1, with D possibly TRBD1 on 5 matching bases. The CDR3 runs 14 residues. Trimming took 6 bases from V and 1 from J, leaving 12 bases between them. Germline values: CDR1 MNHEY, CDR2 SMNVEV (reference sequence). CDR3 in amino acids: CASSPGHPNTEAFF. CDR3 coding DNA: TGTGCCAGCAGCCCTGGACACCCGAACACTGAAGCTTTCTTT.

The J gene is TRBJ2-3, the V gene TRBV24-1, with TRBD1 as a possible D gene (6 bases). The germline V gene has CDR1 KGHDR and CDR2 SFDVKD. The CDR3 loop spans 18 amino acids. V lost 3 bases to trimming and J lost 4 bases, with 22 bases between them. CDR3: CATSDAIDTGKWADTQYF. DNA for the CDR3: TGTGCCACCAGTGATGCGATTGATACAGGGAAATGGGCAGATACGCAGTATTTT.

This chain uses TRBV27 with TRBJ2-1; D unresolved. The CDR3 consists of 12 residues. V dropped 1 base and J dropped 9 bases, with 7 bases sitting between them. Germline V gene lookup returns CDR1 MNHEY and CDR2 SMNVEV (reference sequence). The CDR3 DNA follows: TGTGCCAGCAGTTTATTTGGGCGTGAGCAGTTCTTC. This sequence encodes CASSLFGREQFF.

This chain links TRBV14 with TRBJ1-2; 8 bases are shared with TRBD1. This CDR3 spans 14 amino acids. Germline-derived CDR1 and CDR2 are SGHDN and FVKESK. With 4 bases clipped from V and 7 bases from J, the junction kept 8 bases outside the gene matches. The CDR3 bases are TGTGCCAGCAGCCTAAACACAGGGGGTGGTGGCTACACCTTC. Translation gives CASSLNTGGGGYTF.

The chain couples TRBV18 to TRBJ2-2; D is perhaps TRBD1 (5 bases). The CDR3 has 14 amino acids. Trimming removed 5 bases at V and 0 bases at J, with 7 bases between. The V gene's germline CDR1 is KGHSH and CDR2 LQKENI. The CDR3 loop is CASSEDTNTGELFF. The CDR3 DNA follows: TGTGCCAGCTCAGAGGACACGAACACCGGGGAGCTGTTTTTT.